This T cell receptor (beta chain) appears in the sequencing data of a study of human T cells and chemical hapten exposure. The wider study: Mostly female, the patients presented with alopecia areata, totalis or universalis.

This clonotype has a handful of counts. This CDR3 region has 16 residues. V gave up 3 bases and J gave up 0 bases, with 14 bases separating them. Germline CDR1 and CDR2: MGHDK and SYGVNS. Using its own MiXCR run on the RACE reads, TCRdb lists one record per CDR3 protein. This sample has about 97,000 distinct CDR3 sequences, with roughly 27% found just once. Time point in this sample: patch test 3, about 24 weeks after DPC sensitization. Sample treatment: therapeutic diphenylcyclopropenone sensitization with weekly scalp DPC. The chain recombines TRBV25-1 with TRBJ2-5; D possibly matches TRBD1 or TRBD2 (5 bases each). This clonotype originated in a middle-aged man with alopecia areata. Some clones in this sample may be carry-over from other donors' samples. This specimen consisted of whole blood, obtained in connection with sensitization to the hapten diphenylcyclopropenone (DPC). CDR3 amino acids: CASSEPGRSYQETQYF. In DNA form, the CDR3 reads TGTGCCAGCAGTGAGCCGGGACGGTCGTACCAAGAGACCCAGTACTTC.